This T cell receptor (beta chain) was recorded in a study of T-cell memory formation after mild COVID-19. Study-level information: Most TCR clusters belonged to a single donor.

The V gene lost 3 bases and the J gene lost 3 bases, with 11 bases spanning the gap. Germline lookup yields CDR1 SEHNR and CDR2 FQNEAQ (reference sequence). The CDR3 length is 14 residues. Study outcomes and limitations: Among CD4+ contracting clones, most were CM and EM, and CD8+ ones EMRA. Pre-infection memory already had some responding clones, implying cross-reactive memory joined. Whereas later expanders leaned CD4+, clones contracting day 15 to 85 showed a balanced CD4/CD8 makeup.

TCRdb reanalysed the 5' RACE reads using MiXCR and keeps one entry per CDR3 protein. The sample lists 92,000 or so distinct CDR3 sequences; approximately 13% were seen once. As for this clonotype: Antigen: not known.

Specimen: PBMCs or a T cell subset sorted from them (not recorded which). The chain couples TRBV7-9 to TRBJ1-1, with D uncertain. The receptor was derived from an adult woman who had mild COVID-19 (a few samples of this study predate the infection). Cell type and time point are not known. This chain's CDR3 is CASSFVGRDTEAFF. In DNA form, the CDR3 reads TGTGCCAGCAGCTTTGTCGGGAGGGACACTGAAGCTTTCTTT.